What follows is one TCR beta chain and its context. The CDR3 sequence is 15 residues long. J lost 7 bases, V lost 5 bases, and 5 bases had no gene match. The V gene's germline CDR1 is MRHNA and CDR2 SNTAGT. These data come from a study of blood T cell repertoires in COVID-19. Clones were read by immunoSEQ multiplex PCR, and TCRdb kept only the in-frame ones, dropping some. The table lists over 100,000 clones, around nine tenths of them singletons. The TCR comes from a man aged 35 to 55 with acute or convalescent COVID-19. The rearrangement uses TRBV6-4 and TRBJ1-6; 10 nucleotides line up with TRBD1. The sample taken for sequencing was peripheral blood. The CDR3 nucleotides read TGTGCCAGCAGTTTGGACAGGGGGTTGAATTCACCCCTCCACTTT. The encoded protein is CASSLDRGLNSPLHF.